This T cell receptor beta chain is drawn from a study of PD-1 blockade in classical Hodgkin lymphoma. Study context: Treatment was intravenous nivolumab, 3 mg/kg every 2 weeks, until progression.

This CDR3 has 11 amino acids. Germline CDR1 and CDR2: MNHNY and SVGAGI (reference sequence). V lost 8 bases, J lost 5 bases, and 9 bases lay in between. As regards this clone: As yet, its antigen is unknown.

Broader study findings: Before treatment, TCR diversity in newly diagnosed patients was reportedly lower than in healthy donors. Anyone who began nivolumab under 1 year after ASCT was excluded.

The data were produced by immunoSEQ multiplex PCR, yet TCRdb's version contains in-frame clones alone and is incomplete. This sample carries thousands of clones, about four fifths of them seen once, and the ten largest clones take 26%. Indicated time point: cycle 4 day 1 (C4D1), after less than seven weeks of nivolumab. There was relapse after autologous stem cell transplantation in every patient, and there was variation in brentuximab vedotin exposure. Magnetic depletion of non-target cells from thawed PBMCs yielded purified CD8+ T cells. Classification of best responses gave complete response, partial response or progressive disease.

The receptor was isolated from a human donor with classical Hodgkin lymphoma. The sequenced sample was CD8+ T cells from blood, obtained before the fourth cycle of nivolumab. The rearrangement uses TRBV6-6 and TRBJ1-1; no clear D gene. CDR3 sequence: CASPSGTEAFF. The CDR3 DNA reads TGTGCCAGCCCCAGTGGGACTGAAGCTTTCTTT.